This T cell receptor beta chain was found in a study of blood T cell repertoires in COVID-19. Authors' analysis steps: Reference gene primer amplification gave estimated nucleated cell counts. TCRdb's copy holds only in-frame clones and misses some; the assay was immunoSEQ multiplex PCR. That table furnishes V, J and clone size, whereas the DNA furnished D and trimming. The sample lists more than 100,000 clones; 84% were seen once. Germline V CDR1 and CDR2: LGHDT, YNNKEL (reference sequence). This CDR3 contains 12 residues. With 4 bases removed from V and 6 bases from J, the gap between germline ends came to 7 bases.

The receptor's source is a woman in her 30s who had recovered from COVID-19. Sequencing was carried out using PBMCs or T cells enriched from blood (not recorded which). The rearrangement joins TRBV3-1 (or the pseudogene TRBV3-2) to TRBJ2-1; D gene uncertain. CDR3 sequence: CASSPLPNEQFF. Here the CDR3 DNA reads TGTGCCAGCAGCCCACTCCCCAATGAGCAGTTCTTC.